The TCR beta chain described here comes from a study of Graves' ophthalmopathy and Graves' hyperthyroidism. CDR3 regions of TCR beta were amplified from RNA transcripts. HTBI primers were used in a first-round RT-PCR, which preceded a second-round multiplex PCR. TCRdb re-called the multiplex PCR reads through MiXCR, storing one row per CDR3 protein. The repertoire holds 560,000 or so distinct CDR3 sequences, with approximately 35% as singletons. This clonotype was counted at least ten times. CDR3 length: 16 amino acids. CDR1 is SGHTA and CDR2 is FQGNSA in the germline V gene. Unmatched junction bases numbered 6, after V lost 3 bases and J lost 4 bases.

Sequenced sample: peripheral blood or thyroid tissue (not recorded which). The V and J genes are TRBV7-2 and TRBJ2-2; 9 bases are a match to TRBD1. The receptor's source is an adult man with Graves' hyperthyroidism. CDR3 nucleotide sequence: TGTGCCAGCAGCTTTAGGACAGGGGCGGGCACCGGGGAGCTGTTTTTT. As protein: CASSFRTGAGTGELFF.